This T cell receptor (beta chain) was sequenced in a study of Ad26.COV2.S vaccination and SARS-CoV-2 variants. Looking at the study overall: The study gave Ad26.COV2.S intramuscularly, once or twice 56 days apart.

TCRdb's copy holds only in-frame clones and misses some; the assay was immunoSEQ multiplex PCR. This sample has 250,000 to 300,000 clones, with around 87% found just once. Sample treatment: around 19 received Ad26.COV2.S at low or high dose, single or two shots; about 5 received placebo; per-sample allocation not given. Collection of samples fell on day 63 after the first vaccine or placebo injection. V shed 2 bases and J 5 bases; nucleotides not matched to a gene: 11. The CDR3 contains 16 residues. Germline CDR1 SGHDN, CDR2 FVKESK. The source is a person aged 18 to 65 who received the Ad26.COV2.S COVID-19 vaccine or a placebo. The chain is built from TRBV14 and TRBJ1-1; TRBD1 matches at 7 bases. The sequencing used peripheral blood, collected in a trial of Ad26.COV2.S vaccine versus placebo. Here the CDR3 DNA reads TGTGCCAGCAGCCAATCTAGACAGGGTAAAAGAACTGAAGCTTTCTTT. Translation gives CASSQSRQGKRTEAFF.